These 2 T cell receptor beta chains share one sample of origin, sequenced in a study of read filtering for tumor transcriptome and immune sequencing. From roughly 390 ng of RNA, a library with molecular barcoded alpha/delta and beta/gamma adaptors was made. Using its own MiXCR run on the reads, TCRdb lists one record per CDR3 protein. The sample lists tens of thousands of distinct CDR3 sequences, 20% to 25% occurring once. The sequencing input was a population of CD138-negative cells sorted from bone marrow. Receptors originate from a donor at least 40 years old with multiple myeloma.

This clonotype was observed at least ten times. The gene calls are TRBV24-1 and TRBJ2-2; D gene ambiguous. V shed 7 bases and J shed 7 bases, with 9 bases lying between them. Germline CDR1 reads KGHDR; CDR2 reads SFDVKD. CDR3 size: 12 residues. This CDR3 is CATRQYSGELFF. The CDR3 nucleotides read TGTGCCACCAGACAGTACAGCGGGGAGCTGTTTTTT.

The chain is built from TRBV19 and TRBJ2-5; a possible D gene is TRBD1 (6 bases). This CDR3 region has 14 residues. V was cut by 7 bases and J by 2 bases, with 14 bases left in between. In germline, CDR1 is LNHDA, CDR2 SQIVND (reference sequence). This CDR3 reads CASTAGQNQETQYF. The DNA of the CDR3 is TGTGCCAGTACGGCCGGACAGAATCAAGAGACCCAGTACTTC.